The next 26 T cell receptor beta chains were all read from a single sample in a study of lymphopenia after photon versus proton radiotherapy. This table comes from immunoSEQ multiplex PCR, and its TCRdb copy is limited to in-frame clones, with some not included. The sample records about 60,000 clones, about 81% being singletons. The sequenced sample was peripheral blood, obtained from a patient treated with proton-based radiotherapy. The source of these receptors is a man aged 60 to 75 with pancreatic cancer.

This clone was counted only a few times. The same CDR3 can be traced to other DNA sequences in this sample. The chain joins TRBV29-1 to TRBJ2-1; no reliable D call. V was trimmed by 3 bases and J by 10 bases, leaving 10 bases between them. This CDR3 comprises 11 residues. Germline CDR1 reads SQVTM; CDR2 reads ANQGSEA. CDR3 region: CSVDGVGEQFF. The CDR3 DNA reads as TGCAGCGTTGATGGGGTCGGGGAGCAGTTCTTC.

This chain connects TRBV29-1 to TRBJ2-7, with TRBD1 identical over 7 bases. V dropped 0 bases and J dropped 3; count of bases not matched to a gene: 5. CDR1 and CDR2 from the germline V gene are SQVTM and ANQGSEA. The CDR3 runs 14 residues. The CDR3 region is CSVEEGDSSYEQYF. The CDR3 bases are TGCAGCGTTGAAGAGGGGGACAGTAGCTACGAGCAGTACTTC.

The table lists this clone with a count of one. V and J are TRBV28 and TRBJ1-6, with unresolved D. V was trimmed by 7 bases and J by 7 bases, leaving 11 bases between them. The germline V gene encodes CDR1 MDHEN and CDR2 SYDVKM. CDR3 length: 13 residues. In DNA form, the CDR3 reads TGTGCCAGCATCCTATCCGGAAATTCACCCCTCCACTTT. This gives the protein CASILSGNSPLHF.

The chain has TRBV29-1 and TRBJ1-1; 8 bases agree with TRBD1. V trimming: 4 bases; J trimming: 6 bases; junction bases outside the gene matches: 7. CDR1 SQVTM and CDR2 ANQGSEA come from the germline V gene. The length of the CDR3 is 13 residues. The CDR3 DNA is TGCAGCGTTGTTGGGGACAGGACTCCTGAAGCTTTCTTT. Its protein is CSVVGDRTPEAFF.

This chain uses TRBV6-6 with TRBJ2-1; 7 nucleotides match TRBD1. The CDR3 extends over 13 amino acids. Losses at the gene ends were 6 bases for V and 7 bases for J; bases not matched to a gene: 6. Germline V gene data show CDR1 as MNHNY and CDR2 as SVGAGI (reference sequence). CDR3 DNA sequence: TGTGCCAGCAGGACAGGGTCCGTTAATGAGCAGTTCTTC. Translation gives CASRTGSVNEQFF.

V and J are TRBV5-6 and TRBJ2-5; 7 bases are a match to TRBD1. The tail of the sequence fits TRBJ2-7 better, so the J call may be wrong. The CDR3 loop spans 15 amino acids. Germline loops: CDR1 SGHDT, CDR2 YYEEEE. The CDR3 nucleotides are TGTGCCAGCAGCTCAACCGGGACAGAGGCCTACGAGCAGTACTTC. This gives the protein CASSSTGTEAYEQYF.

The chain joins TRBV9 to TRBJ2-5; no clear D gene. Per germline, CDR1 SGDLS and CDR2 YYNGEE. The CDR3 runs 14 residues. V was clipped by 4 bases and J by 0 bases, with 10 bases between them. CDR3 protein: CASSLDMYQETQYF. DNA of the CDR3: TGTGCCAGCAGCTTAGACATGTACCAAGAGACCCAGTACTTC.

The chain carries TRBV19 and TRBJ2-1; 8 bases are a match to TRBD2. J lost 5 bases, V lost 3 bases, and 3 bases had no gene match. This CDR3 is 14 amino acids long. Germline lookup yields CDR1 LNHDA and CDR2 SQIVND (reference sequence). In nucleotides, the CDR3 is TGTGCCAGTAGTATTACTAGCGGACACAATGAGCAGTTCTTC. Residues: CASSITSGHNEQFF.

CDR3 sequence (DNA): TGTGCCACCAGCAGTAGGGACAGCCGTAATAGCAATCAGCCCCAGCATTTT. As protein: CATSSRDSRNSNQPQHF. The chain recombines TRBV15 with TRBJ1-5, with 7 bases identical to TRBD1. The CDR3 consists of 17 residues. With V trimmed by 3 bases and J by 0 bases, 8 bases remained unmatched. From germline, CDR1 is LNHNV and CDR2 YYDKDF (reference sequence). Using reference TRBV15 and TRBJ1-5 for the parts outside the CDR3, the full variable domain is DAMVIQNPRYQVTQFGKPVTLSCSQTLNHNVMYWYQQKSSQAPKLLFHYYDKDFNNEADTPDNFQSRRPNTSFCFLDIRSPGLGDTAMYLCATSSRDSRNSNQPQHFGDGTRLSIL.

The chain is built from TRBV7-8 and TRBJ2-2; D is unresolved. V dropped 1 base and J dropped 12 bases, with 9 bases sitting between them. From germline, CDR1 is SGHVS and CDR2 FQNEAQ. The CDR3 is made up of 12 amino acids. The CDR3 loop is CASSLGQGQLFF. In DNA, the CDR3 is TGTGCCAGCAGCTTAGGACAAGGGCAGCTGTTTTTT. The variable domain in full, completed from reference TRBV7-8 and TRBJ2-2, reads GAGVSQSPRYKVAKRGQDVALRCDPISGHVSLFWYQQALGQGPEFLTYFQNEAQLDKSGLPSDRFFAERPEGSVSTLKIQRTQQEDSAVYLCASSLGQGQLFFGEGSRLTVL.

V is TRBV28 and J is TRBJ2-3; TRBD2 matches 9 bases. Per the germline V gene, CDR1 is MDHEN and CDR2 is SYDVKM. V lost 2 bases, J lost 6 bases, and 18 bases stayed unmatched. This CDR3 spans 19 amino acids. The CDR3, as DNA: TGTGCCAGCAGTTTAACTTTGCCGGGAGCGGGAGGATGGACGGATACGCAGTATTTT. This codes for CASSLTLPGAGGWTDTQYF.

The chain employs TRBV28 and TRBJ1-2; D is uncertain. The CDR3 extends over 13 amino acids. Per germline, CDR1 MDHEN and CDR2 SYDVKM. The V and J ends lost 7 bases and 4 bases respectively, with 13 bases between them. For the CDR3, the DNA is TGTGCCAGCACCCCGCCTCGGGTCTATGGCTACACCTTC. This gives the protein CASTPPRVYGYTF.

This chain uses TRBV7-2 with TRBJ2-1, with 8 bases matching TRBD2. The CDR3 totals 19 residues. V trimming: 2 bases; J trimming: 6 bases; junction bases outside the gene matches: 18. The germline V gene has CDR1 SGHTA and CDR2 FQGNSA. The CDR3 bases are TGTGCCAGCAGCTTATTAGGGAGGACTAGCAGGGGAGGGAGCAATGAGCAGTTCTTC. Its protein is CASSLLGRTSRGGSNEQFF. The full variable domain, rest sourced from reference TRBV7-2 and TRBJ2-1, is GAGVSQSPSNKVTEKGKDVELRCDPISGHTALYWYRQSLGQGLEFLIYFQGNSAPDKSGLPSDRFSAERTGGSVSTLTIQRTQQEDSAVYLCASSLLGRTSRGGSNEQFFGPGTRLTVL.

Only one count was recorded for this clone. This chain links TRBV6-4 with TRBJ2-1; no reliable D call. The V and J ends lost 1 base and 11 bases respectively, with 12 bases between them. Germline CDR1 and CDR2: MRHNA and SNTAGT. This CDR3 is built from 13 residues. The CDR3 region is CASSDFIVGQQFF. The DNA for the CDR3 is TGTGCCAGCAGTGACTTCATAGTAGGGCAGCAGTTCTTC.

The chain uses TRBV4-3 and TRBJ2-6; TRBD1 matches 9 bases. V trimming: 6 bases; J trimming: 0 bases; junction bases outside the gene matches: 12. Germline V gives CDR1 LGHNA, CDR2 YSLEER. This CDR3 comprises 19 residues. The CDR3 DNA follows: TGCGCCAGCAGGGATACGCCCGGGACAGGGCGCTCTGGGGCCAACGTCCTGACTTTC. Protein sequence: CASRDTPGTGRSGANVLTF.

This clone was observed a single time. The CDR3 bases are TGCGCCAGCAGCCAACTATTATCCCCAACTAATGAAAAACTGTTTTTT. Translated: CASSQLLSPTNEKLFF. The chain carries TRBV4-1 and TRBJ1-4, with unresolved D. Trimming took off 2 bases at V and 0 bases at J, with 10 bases between the two ends. The CDR3 extends over 16 amino acids. Germline lookup yields CDR1 MGHRA and CDR2 YSYEKL.

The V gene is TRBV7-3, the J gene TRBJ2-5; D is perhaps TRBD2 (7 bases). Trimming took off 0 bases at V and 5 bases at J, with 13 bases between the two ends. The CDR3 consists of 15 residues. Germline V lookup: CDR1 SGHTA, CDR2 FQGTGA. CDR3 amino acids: CASSLTGGLRETQYF. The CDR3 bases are TGTGCCAGCAGCTTAACGGGGGGGCTCAGGGAGACCCAGTACTTC.

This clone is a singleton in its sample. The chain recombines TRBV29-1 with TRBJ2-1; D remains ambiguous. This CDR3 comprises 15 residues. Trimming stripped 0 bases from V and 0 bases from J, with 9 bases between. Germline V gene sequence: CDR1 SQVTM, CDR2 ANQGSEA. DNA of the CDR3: TGCAGCGTTGAAGAGGGCAGTAGCTCCTACAATGAGCAGTTCTTC. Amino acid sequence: CSVEEGSSSYNEQFF.

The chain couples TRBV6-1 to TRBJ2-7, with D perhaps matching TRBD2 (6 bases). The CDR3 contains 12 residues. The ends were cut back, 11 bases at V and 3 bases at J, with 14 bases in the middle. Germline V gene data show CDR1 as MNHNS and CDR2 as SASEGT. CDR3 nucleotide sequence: TGTGCCTGTGGGGGAGGAATCTACGAGCAGTACTTC. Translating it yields CACGGGIYEQYF.

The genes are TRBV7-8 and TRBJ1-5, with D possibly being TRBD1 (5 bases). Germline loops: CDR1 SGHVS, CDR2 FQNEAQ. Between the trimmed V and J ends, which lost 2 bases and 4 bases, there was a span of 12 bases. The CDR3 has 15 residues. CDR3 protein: CASSLSAGPNQPQHF. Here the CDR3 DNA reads TGTGCCAGCAGCTTAAGTGCAGGGCCGAATCAGCCCCAGCATTTT.

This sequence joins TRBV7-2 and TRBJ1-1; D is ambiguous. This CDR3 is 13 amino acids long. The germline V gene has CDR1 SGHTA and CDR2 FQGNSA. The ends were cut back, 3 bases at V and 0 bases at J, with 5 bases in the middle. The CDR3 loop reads CASSFQVNTEAFF. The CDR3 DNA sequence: TGTGCCAGCAGCTTTCAGGTGAACACTGAAGCTTTCTTT.

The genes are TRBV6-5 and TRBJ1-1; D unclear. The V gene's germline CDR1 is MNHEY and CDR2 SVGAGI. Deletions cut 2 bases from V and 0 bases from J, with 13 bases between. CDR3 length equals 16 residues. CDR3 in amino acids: CASSYTWVLMNTEAFF. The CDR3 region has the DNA TGTGCCAGCAGTTACACTTGGGTCCTCATGAACACTGAAGCTTTCTTT.

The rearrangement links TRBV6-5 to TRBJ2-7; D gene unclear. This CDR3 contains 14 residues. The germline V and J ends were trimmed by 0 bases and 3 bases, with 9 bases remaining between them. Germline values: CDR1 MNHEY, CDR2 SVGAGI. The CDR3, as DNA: TGTGCCAGCAGTTACTCTGGATCTTTCTACGAGCAGTACTTC. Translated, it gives CASSYSGSFYEQYF.

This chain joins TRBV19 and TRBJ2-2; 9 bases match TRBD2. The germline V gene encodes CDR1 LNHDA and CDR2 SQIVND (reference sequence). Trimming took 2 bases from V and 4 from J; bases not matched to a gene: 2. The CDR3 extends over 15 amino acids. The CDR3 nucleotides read TGTGCCAGTAGTATAACGACTAGCGGCACCGGGGAGCTGTTTTTT. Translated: CASSITTSGTGELFF.

Here the CDR3 DNA reads TGTGCCAGCAGTGATCCAGTAGCGGTTAGCACAGATACGCAGTATTTT. Protein: CASSDPVAVSTDTQYF. The gene calls are TRBV6-1 and TRBJ2-3, with D possibly matching TRBD2 (6 bases). V dropped 3 bases and J dropped 0 bases, with 13 bases sitting between them. This CDR3 comprises 16 residues. Germline CDR1 and CDR2: MNHNS and SASEGT.

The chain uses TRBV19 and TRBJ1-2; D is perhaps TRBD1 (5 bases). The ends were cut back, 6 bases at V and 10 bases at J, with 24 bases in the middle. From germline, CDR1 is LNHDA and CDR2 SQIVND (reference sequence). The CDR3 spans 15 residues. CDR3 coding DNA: TGTGCCAGTAGGTCGATTCTTGCAGGGAGTATTGACTACACCTTC. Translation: CASRSILAGSIDYTF.